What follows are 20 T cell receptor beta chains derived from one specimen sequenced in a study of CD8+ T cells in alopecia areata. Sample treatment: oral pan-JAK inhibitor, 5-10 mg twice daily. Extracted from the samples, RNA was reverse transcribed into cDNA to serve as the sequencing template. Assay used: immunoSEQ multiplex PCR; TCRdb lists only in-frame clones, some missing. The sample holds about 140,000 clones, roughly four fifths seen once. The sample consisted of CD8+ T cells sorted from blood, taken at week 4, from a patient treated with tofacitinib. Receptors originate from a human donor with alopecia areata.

This chain's CDR3 is CSVNLREAGRNTGELFF. Here the CDR3 DNA reads TGCAGCGTCAATCTCCGGGAGGCAGGGAGGAACACCGGGGAGCTGTTTTTT. V usage is TRBV29-1 and J usage is TRBJ2-2; 7 positions agree with TRBD2. The J segment lost 1 base and the V segment lost 6 bases, leaving 14 bases of the junction unmatched. This CDR3 has 17 residues. The germline V gene has CDR1 SQVTM and CDR2 ANQGSEA.

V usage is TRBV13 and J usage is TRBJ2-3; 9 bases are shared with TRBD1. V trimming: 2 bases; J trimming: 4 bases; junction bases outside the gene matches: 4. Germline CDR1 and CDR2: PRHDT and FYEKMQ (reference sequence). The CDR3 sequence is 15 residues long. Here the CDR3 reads CASSLRTGASDTQYF. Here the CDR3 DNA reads TGTGCCAGCAGCTTAAGGACAGGGGCCTCAGATACGCAGTATTTT. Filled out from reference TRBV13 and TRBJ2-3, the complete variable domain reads AAGVIQSPRHLIKEKRETATLKCYPIPRHDTVYWYQQGPGQDPQFLISFYEKMQSDKGSIPDRFSAQQFSDYHSELNMSSLELGDSALYFCASSLRTGASDTQYFGPGTRLTVL.

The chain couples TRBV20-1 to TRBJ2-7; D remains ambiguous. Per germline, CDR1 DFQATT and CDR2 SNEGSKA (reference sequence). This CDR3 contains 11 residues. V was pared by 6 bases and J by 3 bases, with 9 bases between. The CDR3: CSADRDYEQYF. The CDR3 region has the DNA TGCAGTGCCGACCGAGACTACGAGCAGTACTTC.

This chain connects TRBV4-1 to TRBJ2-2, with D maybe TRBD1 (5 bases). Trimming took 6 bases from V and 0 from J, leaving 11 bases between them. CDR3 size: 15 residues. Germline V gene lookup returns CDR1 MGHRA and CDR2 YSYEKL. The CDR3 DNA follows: TGCGCCAGCAGGCTGGGGCAGTCGAACACCGGGGAGCTGTTTTTT. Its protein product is CASRLGQSNTGELFF.

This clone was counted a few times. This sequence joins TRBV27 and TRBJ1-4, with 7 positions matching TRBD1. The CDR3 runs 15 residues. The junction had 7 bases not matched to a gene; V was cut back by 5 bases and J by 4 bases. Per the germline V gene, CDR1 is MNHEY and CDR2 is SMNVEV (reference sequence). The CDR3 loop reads CASSPEDRFNEKLFF. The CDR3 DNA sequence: TGTGCCAGCAGTCCAGAGGACAGGTTTAATGAAAAACTGTTTTTT. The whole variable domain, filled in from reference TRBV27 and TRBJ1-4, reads EAQVTQNPRYLITVTGKKLTVTCSQNMNHEYMSWYRQDPGLGLRQIYYSMNVEVTDKGDVPEGYKVSRKEKRNFPLILESPSPNQTSLYFCASSPEDRFNEKLFFGSGTQLSVL.

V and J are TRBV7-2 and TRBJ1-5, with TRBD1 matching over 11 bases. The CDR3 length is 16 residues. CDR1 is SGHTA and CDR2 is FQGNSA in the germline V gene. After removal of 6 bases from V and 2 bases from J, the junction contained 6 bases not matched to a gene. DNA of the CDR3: TGTGCCAGCAGTACACCGGGACAGGGGGGCAATCAGCCCCAGCATTTT. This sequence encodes CASSTPGQGGNQPQHF.

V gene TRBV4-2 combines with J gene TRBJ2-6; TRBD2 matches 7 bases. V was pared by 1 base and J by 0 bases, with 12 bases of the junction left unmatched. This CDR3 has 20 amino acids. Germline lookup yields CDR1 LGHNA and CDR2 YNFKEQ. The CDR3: CASSQGGGRAGPSGANVLTF. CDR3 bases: TGTGCCAGCAGCCAAGGGGGGGGAAGGGCCGGCCCCTCTGGGGCCAACGTCCTGACTTTC.

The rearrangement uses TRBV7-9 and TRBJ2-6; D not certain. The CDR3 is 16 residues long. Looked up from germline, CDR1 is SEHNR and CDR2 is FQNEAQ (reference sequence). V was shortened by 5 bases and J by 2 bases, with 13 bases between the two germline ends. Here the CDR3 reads CASSLVAVAGANVLTF. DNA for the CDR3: TGTGCCAGCAGCCTCGTGGCGGTTGCTGGGGCCAACGTCCTGACTTTC.

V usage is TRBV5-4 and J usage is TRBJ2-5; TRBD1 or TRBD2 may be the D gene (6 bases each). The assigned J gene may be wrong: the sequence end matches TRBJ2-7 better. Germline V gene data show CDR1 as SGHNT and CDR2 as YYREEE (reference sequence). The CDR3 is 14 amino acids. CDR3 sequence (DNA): TGTGCCAGCAGCTTGGAGGGGGGTAGCGACGAGCAGTACTTC. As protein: CASSLEGGSDEQYF.

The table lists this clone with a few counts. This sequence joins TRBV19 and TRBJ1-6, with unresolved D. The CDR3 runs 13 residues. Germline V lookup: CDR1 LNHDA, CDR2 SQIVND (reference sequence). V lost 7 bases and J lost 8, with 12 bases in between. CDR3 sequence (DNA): TGTGCCAGTATGCAGACGTGGGATTCACCCCTCCACTTT. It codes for CASMQTWDSPLHF.

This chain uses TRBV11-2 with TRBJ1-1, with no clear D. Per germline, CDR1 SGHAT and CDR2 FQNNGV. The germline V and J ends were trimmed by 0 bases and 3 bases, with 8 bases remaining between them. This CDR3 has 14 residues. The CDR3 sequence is CASSLDHRDTEAFF. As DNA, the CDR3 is TGTGCCAGCAGCTTAGATCATCGAGACACTGAAGCTTTCTTT.

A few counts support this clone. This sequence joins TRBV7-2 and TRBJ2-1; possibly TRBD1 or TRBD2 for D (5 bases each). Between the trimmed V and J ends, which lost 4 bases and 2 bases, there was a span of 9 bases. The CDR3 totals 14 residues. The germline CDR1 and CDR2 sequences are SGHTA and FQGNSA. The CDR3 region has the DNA TGTGCCAGCAGCTCGGGACCGACCTACAATGAGCAGTTCTTC. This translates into CASSSGPTYNEQFF.

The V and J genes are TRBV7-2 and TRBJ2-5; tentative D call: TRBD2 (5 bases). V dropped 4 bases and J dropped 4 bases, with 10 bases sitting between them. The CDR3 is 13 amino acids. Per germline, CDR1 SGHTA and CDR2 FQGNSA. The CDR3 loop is CASSSGRVETQYF. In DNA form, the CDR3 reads TGTGCCAGCAGCTCGGGAAGGGTAGAGACCCAGTACTTC.

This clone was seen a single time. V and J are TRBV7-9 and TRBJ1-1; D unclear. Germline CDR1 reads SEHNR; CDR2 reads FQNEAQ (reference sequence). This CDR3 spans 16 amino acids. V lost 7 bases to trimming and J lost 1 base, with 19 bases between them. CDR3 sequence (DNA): TGTGCCAGCATGCCTAGTACTCGGCGGTCGAACACTGAAGCTTTCTTT. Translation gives CASMPSTRRSNTEAFF.

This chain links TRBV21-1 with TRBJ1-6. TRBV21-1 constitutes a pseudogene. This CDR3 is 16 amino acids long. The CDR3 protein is CASSKSCRSYNSPLHF. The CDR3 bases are TGTGCCAGCAGCAAATCGTGTCGCTCCTATAATTCACCCCTCCACTTT.

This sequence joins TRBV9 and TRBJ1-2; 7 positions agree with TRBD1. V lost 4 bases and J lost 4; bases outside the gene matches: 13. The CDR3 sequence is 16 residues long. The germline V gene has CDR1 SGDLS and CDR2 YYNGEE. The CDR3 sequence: CASSPPLGDSFYGYTF. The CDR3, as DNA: TGTGCCAGCAGCCCCCCGCTCGGGGACAGTTTCTATGGCTACACCTTC. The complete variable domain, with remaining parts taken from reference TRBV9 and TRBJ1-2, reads DSGVTQTPKHLITATGQRVTLRCSPRSGDLSVYWYQQSLDQGLQFLIQYYNGEERAKGNILERFSAQQFPDLHSELNLSSLELGDSALYFCASSPPLGDSFYGYTFGSGTRLTVV.

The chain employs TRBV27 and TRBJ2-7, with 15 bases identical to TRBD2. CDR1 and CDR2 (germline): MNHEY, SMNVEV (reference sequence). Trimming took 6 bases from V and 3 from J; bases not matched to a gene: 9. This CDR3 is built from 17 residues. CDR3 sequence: CASSPGTSGGIHYEQYF. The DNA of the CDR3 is TGTGCCAGCAGCCCCGGGACTAGCGGGGGGATTCACTACGAGCAGTACTTC.

CDR3 in amino acids: CASSRGTASSYEQYF. CDR3 sequence (DNA): TGCGCCAGCAGCCGAGGGACAGCTAGCTCCTACGAGCAGTACTTC. This rearrangement joins TRBV4-1 to TRBJ2-7; 7 bases agree with TRBD1. CDR1 is MGHRA, CDR2 YSYEKL, per germline. The V and J ends lost 4 bases and 0 bases, in that order; junction bases with no gene match: 6. The CDR3 loop spans 15 amino acids.

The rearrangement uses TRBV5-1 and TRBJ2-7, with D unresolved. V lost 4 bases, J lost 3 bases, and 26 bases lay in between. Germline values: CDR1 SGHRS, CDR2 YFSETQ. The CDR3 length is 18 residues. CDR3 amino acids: CASSPGPVNAPFSYEQYF. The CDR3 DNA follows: TGCGCCAGCAGCCCCGGACCCGTAAACGCACCTTTCAGCTACGAGCAGTACTTC.

The CDR3 region has the DNA TGTGCCTGGGACCATACCGGTACAGATACGCAGTATTTT. The encoded protein is CAWDHTGTDTQYF. The chain joins TRBV30 to TRBJ2-3; D is ambiguous. The germline V and J ends were trimmed by 5 bases and 3 bases, with 12 bases remaining between them. The CDR3 totals 13 residues. CDR1 GTSNPN and CDR2 SVGIG come from the germline V gene (reference sequence).